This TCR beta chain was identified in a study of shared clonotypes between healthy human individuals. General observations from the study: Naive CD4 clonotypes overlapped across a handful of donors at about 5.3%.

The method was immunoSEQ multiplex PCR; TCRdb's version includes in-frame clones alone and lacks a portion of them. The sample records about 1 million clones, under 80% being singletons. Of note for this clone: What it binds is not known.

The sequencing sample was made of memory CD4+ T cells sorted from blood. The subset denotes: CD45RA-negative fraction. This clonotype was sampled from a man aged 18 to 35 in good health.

For the CDR3, the DNA is TGTGCTAGTGGGGTGACAGCTTCTAATGAAAAACTGTTTTTT. Translating it yields CASGVTASNEKLFF. The rearrangement joins TRBV12-5 to TRBJ1-4, with D maybe TRBD1 (5 bases). The V gene lost 6 bases and the J gene lost 3 bases, with 11 bases spanning the gap. Germline-derived CDR1 and CDR2 are LGHNT and FRNRAP. The CDR3 runs 14 residues.